One TCR beta chain is described in this entry. Its cognate antigen is unknown. The data originate from a study of shared clonotypes between healthy human individuals. Across the study: Each donor had three CD4 naive, three CD4 memory, two CD8 naive and one CD8 memory plate. Study-wide results and limits: Some clonotypes were shared by all four sorted-subset donors, while others were not shared. The non-shared ones had lower generation probabilities than the shared ones.

Germline V gene sequence: CDR1 SGHRS, CDR2 YFSETQ. V dropped 0 bases and J dropped 1 base, with 9 bases sitting between them. This CDR3 is built from 15 residues. Assay: immunoSEQ multiplex PCR; the TCRdb copy retains only in-frame clones and omits some. This sample has roughly 2.5 million clones, with approximately 90% found just once. The chain has TRBV5-1 and TRBJ2-3; no definite D call. Sequences were obtained from naive CD4+ T cells sorted from blood. As to subset: CD45RA+ positively selected. The TCR originated in a man aged 18 to 35 in good health. CDR3 nucleotides: TGCGCCAGCAGCTTGGTAGCTGCAGGCACAGATACGCAGTATTTT. It is translated as CASSLVAAGTDTQYF.